This passage covers 6 T cell receptor beta chains from one sample sequenced in a study of T cell responses to AZD1222 COVID-19 vaccine. Data came from immunoSEQ multiplex PCR; TCRdb stores just in-frame clones and leaves some out. The sample yields roughly 120,000 clones, 90% to 95% seen once. The sequencing here drew on peripheral blood, taken on day 0 of AZD1222 vaccination. Receptors were obtained from an adult in good health.

The count of this clone is one. CDR3 protein: CASSLLAAAYNEQFF. In DNA form, the CDR3 reads TGTGCCAGCAGCTTACTAGCGGCCGCCTACAATGAGCAGTTCTTC. This chain uses TRBV2 with TRBJ2-1, with 8 bases fitting TRBD2. V lost 6 bases to trimming and J lost 2 bases; unmatched junction nucleotides: 6. The germline gives CDR1 SNHLY, CDR2 FYNNEI. This CDR3 is built from 15 residues.

The rearrangement links TRBV15 to TRBJ2-5; 8 bases are a match to TRBD2. Germline V gene lookup returns CDR1 LNHNV and CDR2 YYDKDF (reference sequence). Trimming at V came to 2 bases and at J to 2 bases, leaving 10 bases not matched to a gene. This CDR3 has 17 residues. The CDR3 loop is CATSRNPTSALQETQYF. The CDR3 DNA follows: TGTGCCACCAGCAGAAACCCGACTAGCGCGTTACAAGAGACCCAGTACTTC.

V and J are TRBV29-1 and TRBJ2-7, with D perhaps matching TRBD1 (6 bases). Germline-derived CDR1 and CDR2 are SQVTM and ANQGSEA. The CDR3 sequence is 16 residues long. Deletions cut 0 bases from V and 1 base from J, with 16 bases between. Here the CDR3 DNA reads TGCAGCGTTGAAGATAGAACCCCTAGGGGGTCCTACGAGCAGTACTTC. This translates into CSVEDRTPRGSYEQYF.

This clone appeared once. The rearrangement uses TRBV4-3 and TRBJ1-6; D gene ambiguous. This CDR3 comprises 13 residues. Between the trimmed V and J ends, which lost 1 base and 7 bases, there was a span of 5 bases. Per germline, CDR1 LGHNA and CDR2 YSLEER. This CDR3 reads CASSQGFNSPLHF. DNA for the CDR3: TGCGCCAGCAGCCAAGGGTTCAATTCACCCCTCCACTTT.

The chain links TRBV27 to TRBJ2-5; weak D call: TRBD2 (5 bases). V lost 2 bases to trimming and J lost 2 bases, with 12 bases between them. Per germline, CDR1 MNHEY and CDR2 SMNVEV (reference sequence). The CDR3 has 15 residues. In nucleotides, the CDR3 is TGTGCCAGCAGTTTAAGCGGTTTGCGACAAGAGACCCAGTACTTC. Its protein is CASSLSGLRQETQYF.

The chain is built from TRBV2 and TRBJ2-1; TRBD2 might be the D (6 bases). V gave up 6 bases and J gave up 1 base, with 13 bases separating them. The germline V gene encodes CDR1 SNHLY and CDR2 FYNNEI. This CDR3 spans 15 amino acids. The CDR3 DNA reads TGTGCCAGCAGGGACCGACTAGGATCCTACAATGAGCAGTTCTTC. It codes for CASRDRLGSYNEQFF.